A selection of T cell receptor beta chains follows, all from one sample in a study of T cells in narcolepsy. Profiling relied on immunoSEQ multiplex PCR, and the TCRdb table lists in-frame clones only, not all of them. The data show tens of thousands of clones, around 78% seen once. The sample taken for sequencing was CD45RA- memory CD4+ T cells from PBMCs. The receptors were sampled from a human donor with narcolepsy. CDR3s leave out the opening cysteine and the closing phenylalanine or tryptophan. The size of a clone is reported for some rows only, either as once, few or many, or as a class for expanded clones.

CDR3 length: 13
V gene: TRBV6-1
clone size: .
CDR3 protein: ASVFGQGAVHTQY

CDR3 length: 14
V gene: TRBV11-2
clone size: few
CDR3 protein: AIGTGRNGGGEKLF

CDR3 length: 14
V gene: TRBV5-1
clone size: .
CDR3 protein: ASSLGGQGAIDTQY

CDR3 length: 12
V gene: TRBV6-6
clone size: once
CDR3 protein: ASRDRALSTEAF

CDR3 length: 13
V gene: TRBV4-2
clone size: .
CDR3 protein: ASSPGTGGSYGYT

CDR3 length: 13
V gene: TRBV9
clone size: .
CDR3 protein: ASSPRTGENEKLF

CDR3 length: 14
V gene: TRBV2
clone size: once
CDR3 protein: ASSDQGGGSSYEQY

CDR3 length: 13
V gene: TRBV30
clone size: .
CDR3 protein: AWSGESSYNSPLH

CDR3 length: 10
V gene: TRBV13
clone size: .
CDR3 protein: ASSLVPGLEF

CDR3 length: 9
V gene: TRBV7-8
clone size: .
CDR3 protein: ASSPSYEQY

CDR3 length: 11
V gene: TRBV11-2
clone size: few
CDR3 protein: ASSLAPPYGYT

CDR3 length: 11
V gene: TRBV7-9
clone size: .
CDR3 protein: ASGFGGDTEAF

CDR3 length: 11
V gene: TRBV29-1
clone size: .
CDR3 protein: SIGQGRSYEQY

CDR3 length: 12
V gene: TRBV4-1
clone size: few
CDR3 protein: ASSPGTGVLPLH

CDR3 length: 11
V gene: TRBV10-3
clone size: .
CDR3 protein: AISEVSQETQY

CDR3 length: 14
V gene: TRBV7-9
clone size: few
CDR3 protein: ASSPSAGYGDPEAF

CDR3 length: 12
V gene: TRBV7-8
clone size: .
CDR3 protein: ASSSDRAPGELF

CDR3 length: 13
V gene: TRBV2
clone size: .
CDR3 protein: ASSINAGGIYEQY

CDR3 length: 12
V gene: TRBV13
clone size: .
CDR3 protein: ASSIRTGLYEQY

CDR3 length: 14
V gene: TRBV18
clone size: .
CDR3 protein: ASRLAGDPSYNEQF

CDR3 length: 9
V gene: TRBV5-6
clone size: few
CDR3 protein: ASSLRRELF

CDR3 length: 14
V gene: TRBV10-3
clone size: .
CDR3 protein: AISAASGQAYHGYT

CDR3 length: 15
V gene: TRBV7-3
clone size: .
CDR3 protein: ASRPGLAGGRTGELF

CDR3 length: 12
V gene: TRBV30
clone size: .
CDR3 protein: AYQATYSNQPQH

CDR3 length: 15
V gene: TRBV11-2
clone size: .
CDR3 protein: ASSPINARGRPYEQY

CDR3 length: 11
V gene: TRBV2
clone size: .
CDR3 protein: ASSTGGNYGYT

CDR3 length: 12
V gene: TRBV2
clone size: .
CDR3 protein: ASTRSGRAETQY

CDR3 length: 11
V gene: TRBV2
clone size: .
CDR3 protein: ASKRGHTGELF

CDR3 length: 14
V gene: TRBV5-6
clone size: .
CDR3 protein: ASSRQGWSYNSPLH

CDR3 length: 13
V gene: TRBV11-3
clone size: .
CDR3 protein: ASSLGLAGVDEQF

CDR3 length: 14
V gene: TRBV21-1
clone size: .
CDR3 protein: ASSKAGRGTNEKLS

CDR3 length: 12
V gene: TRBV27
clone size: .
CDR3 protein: ASSTKSGAREQY

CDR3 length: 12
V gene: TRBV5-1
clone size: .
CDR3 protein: ASSLGGPTDTQY

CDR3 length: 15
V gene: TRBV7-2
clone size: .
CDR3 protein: ASSLGLPGQVQETQY

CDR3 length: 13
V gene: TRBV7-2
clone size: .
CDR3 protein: ASSLELAGGRPQY

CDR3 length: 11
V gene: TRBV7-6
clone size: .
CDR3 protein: ASSLLGNTEAF

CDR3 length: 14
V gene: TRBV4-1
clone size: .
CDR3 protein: ASSPERWPGANEQY

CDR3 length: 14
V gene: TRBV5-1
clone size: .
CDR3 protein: ASSFDAAGGGQTQY

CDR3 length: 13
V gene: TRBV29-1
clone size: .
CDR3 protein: SVERGAGTNEKLF

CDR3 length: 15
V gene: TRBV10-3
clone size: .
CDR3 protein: AISESGASGGGETQY

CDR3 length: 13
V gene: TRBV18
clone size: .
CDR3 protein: ASSPPAGGPETQY

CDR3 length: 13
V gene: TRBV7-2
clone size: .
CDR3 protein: ASSSGGQAYYGYT

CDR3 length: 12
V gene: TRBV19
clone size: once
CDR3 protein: ASSIAGSGNTIY

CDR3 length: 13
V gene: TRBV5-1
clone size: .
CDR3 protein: ASSSTGIMQETQY

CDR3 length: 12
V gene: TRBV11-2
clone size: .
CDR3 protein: ASSFRDGPYEQY

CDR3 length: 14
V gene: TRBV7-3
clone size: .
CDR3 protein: ASSLNGQGQNSPLH

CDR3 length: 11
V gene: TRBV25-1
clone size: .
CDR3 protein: ASSEGENYEQY

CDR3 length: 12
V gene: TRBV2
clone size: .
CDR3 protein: ASILGRGPDTQY

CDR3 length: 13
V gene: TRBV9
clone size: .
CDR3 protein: ASSETGTGGSEQY

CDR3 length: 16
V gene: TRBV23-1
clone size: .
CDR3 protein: ASSQSGAGGSGANVLT

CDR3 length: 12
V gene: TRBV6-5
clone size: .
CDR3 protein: ASSRDRGRYEQY

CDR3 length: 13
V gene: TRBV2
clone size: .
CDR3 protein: ASSEGTEGPYEQY

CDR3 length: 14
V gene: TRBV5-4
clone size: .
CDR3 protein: ASSLLGARGDSPLH

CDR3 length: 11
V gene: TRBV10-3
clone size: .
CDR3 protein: AISELVHQPQH

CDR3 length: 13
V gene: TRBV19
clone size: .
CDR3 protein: ASSPRDRPYYEQY

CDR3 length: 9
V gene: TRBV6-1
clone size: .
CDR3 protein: ASSEASRLF

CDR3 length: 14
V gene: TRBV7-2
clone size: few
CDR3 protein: ASSLEGSSGVKTQY

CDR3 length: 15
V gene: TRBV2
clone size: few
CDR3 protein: ATALGRLVAHSYEQY

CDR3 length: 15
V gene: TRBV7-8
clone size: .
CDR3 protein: ASSSYGQRGNTGELF